Listed here are 24 T cell receptor beta chains from one sample, sequenced in a study of regulatory T cells in long-lasting Graves disease. TCR beta libraries were built with iRepertoire HTBI primers and Arm-PCR of CDR3 regions. One entry per CDR3 protein, called by TCRdb with MiXCR from the multiplex PCR reads. The sample lists some 370,000 distinct CDR3 sequences; about 23% were seen once. Time point given: persistent/refractory GD, antithyroid drugs over 5 years with positive TRAb. The TCR library was made from RNA that had been extracted from PBMCs in TRIzol. Sequenced material: peripheral blood mononuclear cells (PBMCs), taken when the disease was refractory, from a patient treated with antithyroid drugs. Receptors were obtained from a woman in her thirties or forties with Graves disease.

This clonotype was picked up a small number of times. The gene calls are TRBV7-8 and TRBJ2-2; a weak D match, TRBD2 (6 bases). Trimming took 2 bases from V and 10 from J, leaving 14 bases between them. This CDR3 region has 14 residues. Germline-derived CDR1 and CDR2 are SGHVS and FQNEAQ. CDR3 coding DNA: TGTGCCAGCAGCTTACCGAGCGGGTGGCAGGAGCTGTTTTTT. It translates to CASSLPSGWQELFF.

This clonotype has at least ten counts. V is TRBV20-1 and J is TRBJ2-7, with 8 positions matching TRBD2. Germline V CDR1 and CDR2: DFQATT, SNEGSKA (reference sequence). This CDR3 is 15 amino acids long. V was pared by 6 bases and J by 5 bases, with 15 bases of the junction left unmatched. CDR3 in amino acids: CSAEPGGRARDEQYF. CDR3 nucleotide sequence: TGCAGTGCCGAACCGGGAGGGCGGGCTCGGGACGAGCAGTACTTC.

This clonotype appeared a few times. J is TRBJ2-7 and V is TRBV5-6; D perhaps matches TRBD1 (6 bases). This CDR3 is built from 15 residues. V was clipped by 2 bases and J by 0 bases, with 12 bases between them. The V gene's germline CDR1 is SGHDT and CDR2 YYEEEE. The CDR3 DNA reads TGTGCCAGCAGCTTTATCCAGGGGAACTCCTACGAGCAGTACTTC. Protein: CASSFIQGNSYEQYF.

J is TRBJ2-5 and V is TRBV5-1; 9 bases fit TRBD1. Germline V gives CDR1 SGHRS, CDR2 YFSETQ. The CDR3 covers 15 residues. Trimming cost V 4 bases and J 5 bases; bases outside gene matches: 9. The CDR3 DNA sequence: TGCGCCAGCAGCCACATACAGGGGGCCTGGGAGACCCAGTACTTC. Its translation: CASSHIQGAWETQYF.

This chain connects TRBV6-5 to TRBJ2-7; TRBD2 matches at 8 bases. Germline V gives CDR1 MNHEY, CDR2 SVGAGI. The CDR3 totals 15 residues. V shed 3 bases and J 2 bases; nucleotides not matched to a gene: 6. CDR3 in amino acids: CASSYRLATTYEQYF. The CDR3 coding sequence is TGTGCCAGCAGTTATCGACTAGCGACTACCTACGAGCAGTACTTC.

This clonotype has at least ten counts. V gene TRBV6-5 combines with J gene TRBJ1-4; weak D call: TRBD1 (6 bases). The CDR3 spans 15 residues. V gave up 4 bases and J gave up 2 bases, with 11 bases separating them. Germline CDR1 MNHEY, CDR2 SVGAGI. The CDR3 nucleotides read TGTGCCAGCAGTTCCAGGGGAGTTACTAATGAAAAACTGTTTTTT. Amino acid sequence: CASSSRGVTNEKLFF.

CDR3 bases: TGTGCCAGCAGTTTGGGGATCTCTGGAAACACCATATATTTT. This translates into CASSLGISGNTIYF. The V call is TRBV12-3 or TRBV12-4, the J call TRBJ1-3, with no clear D. The CDR3 covers 14 residues. Trimming removed 3 bases from V and 0 bases from J, with 6 bases in between.

This clonotype has at least ten counts. The V and J genes are TRBV2 and TRBJ2-7, with TRBD1 matching over 10 bases. The germline CDR1 and CDR2 sequences are SNHLY and FYNNEI. V gave up 6 bases and J gave up 3 bases; unmatched junction bases: 8. The CDR3 is made up of 15 amino acids. CDR3 sequence: CASRTPGQGFYEQYF. As DNA, the CDR3 is TGTGCCAGCAGGACTCCGGGACAGGGGTTCTACGAGCAGTACTTC.

This clonotype was seen a handful of times. This chain links TRBV3-1 with TRBJ2-2; D gene ambiguous. The CDR3 is 14 amino acids. The germline CDR1 and CDR2 sequences are LGHDT and YNNKEL (reference sequence). Trimming took off 2 bases at V and 0 bases at J, with 4 bases between the two ends. CDR3 loop: CASSQTTNTGELFF. CDR3 nucleotides: TGTGCCAGCAGCCAAACTACGAACACCGGGGAGCTGTTTTTT.

This chain links TRBV7-9 with TRBJ2-5; D may be TRBD1 (7 bases). CDR3 length equals 13 residues. Germline values: CDR1 SEHNR, CDR2 FQNEAQ (reference sequence). The germline V and J ends were trimmed by 6 bases and 5 bases, with 13 bases remaining between them. For the CDR3, the DNA is TGTGCCAGCAGTCAGGGGGGCTGGGAGACCCAGTACTTC. Its translation: CASSQGGWETQYF.

This clonotype came up a few times. This chain links TRBV7-3 with TRBJ2-2; TRBD2 aligns across 11 bases. V lost 2 bases and J lost 5; bases outside the gene matches: 1. This CDR3 comprises 15 residues. The germline V gene has CDR1 SGHTA and CDR2 FQGTGA. CDR3 amino acids: CASSLLAGGTGELFF. CDR3 nucleotides: TGTGCCAGCAGCTTATTAGCGGGAGGGACCGGGGAGCTGTTTTTT.

The table lists this clonotype with a count of one. Just one base apart from a much larger clone, this may be a read error. The chain employs TRBV6-5 and TRBJ2-7; a possible D gene is TRBD1 (6 bases). Germline values: CDR1 MNHEY, CDR2 SVGAGI. This CDR3 has 17 residues. Deletions cut 1 base from V and 2 bases from J, with 18 bases between. Here the CDR3 reads CASSYFFLTGHPYEQYF. The CDR3 DNA follows: TGTGCCAGCAGTTACTTCTTCCTAACGGGACACCCCTACGAGCAGTACTTC.

Comment on this clonotype: A read error may be the cause here, since a much bigger clone is one base away. In DNA, the CDR3 is TGTACCAGCAGTTTCATGGAGTATGGCTACACCTTC. Translated: CTSSFMEYGYTF. V and J are TRBV28 and TRBJ1-2; D gene uncertain. There are 12 residues in the CDR3. Germline-derived CDR1 and CDR2 are MDHEN and SYDVKM.

This clonotype was counted only a few times. The CDR3 region has the DNA TGTGCCAGCAGCTTAGCGGGAGAGGTCACCGGGGAGCTGTTTTTT. It is translated as CASSLAGEVTGELFF. The V and J genes are TRBV7-3 and TRBJ2-2; 7 nucleotides agree with TRBD2. CDR1 and CDR2 from the germline V gene are SGHTA and FQGTGA. J gave up 4 bases and V 2 bases, and 4 bases lay outside the gene matches. The CDR3 has 15 amino acids.

This chain connects TRBV5-1 to TRBJ2-2; D possibly corresponds to TRBD2 (6 bases). This CDR3 is 15 amino acids long. V dropped 5 bases and J dropped 7 bases, with 18 bases sitting between them. Germline V CDR1 and CDR2: SGHRS, YFSETQ. CDR3 protein: CASRSTSNYNGELFF. The CDR3 DNA reads TGCGCCAGCAGATCTACTAGCAACTACAACGGGGAGCTGTTTTTT.

The chain is built from TRBV6-2 or TRBV6-3 and TRBJ1-3; 9 bases match TRBD1. CDR1 is MNHEY and CDR2 is SVGEGT in the germline V gene. Trimming removed 5 bases from V and 2 bases from J; junction bases left unmatched: 7. The CDR3 totals 16 residues. The CDR3 region is CASSRGTGSTGNTIYF. As DNA, the CDR3 is TGTGCCAGCAGTCGAGGGACAGGGAGCACTGGAAACACCATATATTTT.

This chain links TRBV27 with TRBJ2-7, with 8 bases fitting TRBD2. CDR1 and CDR2 (germline): MNHEY, SMNVEV (reference sequence). V lost 7 bases to trimming and J lost 8 bases; unmatched junction nucleotides: 19. The CDR3 is 16 residues long. The CDR3 loop reads CASTPRGLGFSMKQYF. CDR3 DNA sequence: TGTGCCAGCACCCCGAGGGGACTAGGATTTAGTATGAAGCAGTACTTC.

The V call is TRBV6-1, the J call TRBJ2-4; no reliable D call. The CDR3 contains 19 residues. V was shortened by 5 bases and J by 0 bases, with 23 bases between the two germline ends. CDR1 MNHNS and CDR2 SASEGT come from the germline V gene. The CDR3, as DNA: TGTGCCAGCAGTCCCGGATGGCACAAATCAATCCTAGCCAAAAACATTCAGTACTTC. It translates to CASSPGWHKSILAKNIQYF.

This clonotype occurred many times. The genes are TRBV7-9 and TRBJ2-5; D is perhaps TRBD2 (5 bases). The germline gives CDR1 SEHNR, CDR2 FQNEAQ (reference sequence). This CDR3 spans 15 amino acids. V was clipped by 2 bases and J by 3 bases, with 13 bases between them. The CDR3 DNA reads TGTGCCAGCAGCTTATCGGCGGACTTCAAAGAGACCCAGTACTTC. This translates into CASSLSADFKETQYF.

The CDR3 loop is CASSSTGAANEKLFF. Here the CDR3 DNA reads TGTGCCAGCAGCTCCACAGGGGCAGCTAATGAAAAACTGTTTTTT. V gene TRBV11-2 combines with J gene TRBJ1-4; 7 nucleotides align to TRBD1. The CDR3 runs 15 residues. Germline CDR1 is SGHAT and CDR2 is FQNNGV. V was pared by 4 bases and J by 3 bases, with 5 bases of the junction left unmatched.

This clonotype was detected ten times or more. The chain uses TRBV28 and TRBJ2-7; no clear D gene. CDR3 size: 12 residues. Germline CDR1 MDHEN, CDR2 SYDVKM. The ends were cut back, 4 bases at V and 2 bases at J, with 6 bases in the middle. Here the CDR3 reads CASSSEPYEQYF. In DNA, the CDR3 is TGTGCCAGCAGTTCTGAGCCCTACGAGCAGTACTTC.

Comment on this clonotype: The junction departs from germline at one end; a sequencing error may be responsible. The V gene is TRBV7-3, the J gene TRBJ2-7; D gene uncertain. Germline V gene sequence: CDR1 SGHTA, CDR2 FQGTGA. The CDR3 covers 13 residues. The CDR3 protein is CASSLTKGYEQYF. The CDR3 DNA reads TGTGCCAGCAGCTTAACGAAAGGCTACGAACAGTACTTC.

There are a few counts of this clonotype. The J gene is TRBJ2-5, the V gene TRBV13; 8 bases match TRBD2. The CDR3 has 16 amino acids. The germline V gene encodes CDR1 PRHDT and CDR2 FYEKMQ (reference sequence). The V segment lost 3 bases and the J segment 4 bases; nucleotides outside the gene matches: 10. CDR3 sequence (DNA): TGTGCCAGCAGCTTGACGGCGAGCGGGAGAAGAGAGACCCAGTACTTC. As protein: CASSLTASGRRETQYF.

V gene TRBV27 combines with J gene TRBJ2-2; tentatively, D is TRBD2 (5 bases). Germline V gene sequence: CDR1 MNHEY, CDR2 SMNVEV (reference sequence). Trimming took 7 bases from V and 3 from J, leaving 15 bases between them. This CDR3 contains 15 residues. As DNA, the CDR3 is TGTGCCAGCAAGATGAGCGGATTTTACACCGGGGAGCTGTTTTTT. Amino acids: CASKMSGFYTGELFF.